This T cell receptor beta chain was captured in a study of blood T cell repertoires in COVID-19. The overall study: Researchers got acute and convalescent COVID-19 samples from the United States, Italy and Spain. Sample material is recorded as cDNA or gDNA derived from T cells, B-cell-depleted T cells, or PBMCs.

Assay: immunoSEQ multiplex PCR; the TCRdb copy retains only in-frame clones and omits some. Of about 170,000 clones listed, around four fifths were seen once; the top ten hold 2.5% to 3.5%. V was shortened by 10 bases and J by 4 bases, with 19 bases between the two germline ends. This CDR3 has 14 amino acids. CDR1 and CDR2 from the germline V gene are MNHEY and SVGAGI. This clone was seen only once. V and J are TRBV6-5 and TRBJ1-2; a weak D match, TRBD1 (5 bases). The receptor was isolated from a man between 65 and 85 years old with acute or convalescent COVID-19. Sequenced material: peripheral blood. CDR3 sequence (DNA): TGTGCCACCTATGACCGTCAGGGAAGCTATGGCTACACCTTC. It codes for CATYDRQGSYGYTF.